The sample holds a few counts of the clone carrying this T cell receptor (beta chain). The data are from a study of regulatory T cells in long-lasting Graves disease. Time point of the sample: persistent/refractory GD, antithyroid drugs over 5 years with positive TRAb. Making the TCR library involved RNA that had been extracted from PBMCs. The CDR3 loop spans 18 amino acids. CDR1 and CDR2 from the germline V gene are SGDLS and YYNGEE. V was clipped by 0 bases and J by 1 base, with 19 bases between them. CDR3 regions were amplified by Arm-PCR using iRepertoire HTBI primers to build TCR beta libraries. TCRdb reprocessed the multiplex PCR reads with MiXCR, giving one entry per CDR3 protein. Of 300,000 to 350,000 distinct CDR3 sequences in the sample, roughly a fifth were seen once.

The sequence derives from a female donor with Graves disease. This chain uses TRBV9 with TRBJ2-5, with D tentatively TRBD2 (7 bases). The starting material was peripheral blood mononuclear cells (PBMCs), obtained when the disease was refractory, from a patient treated with antithyroid drugs. The chain's CDR3 is CASSVAPHGGGLQETQYF. CDR3 coding DNA: TGTGCCAGCAGCGTAGCCCCCCATGGGGGGGGCCTCCAAGAGACCCAGTACTTC.